A single sample is the source of the 27 T cell receptor beta chains below, sequenced in a study of T cell repertoires in cytomegalovirus infection. MiXCR, run by TCRdb on the reads, gives a single entry per CDR3 protein. The sample contains about 280,000 distinct CDR3 sequences, about 20% of which appear only once. These receptors lack a known antigen. Sequenced material: cultured PBMCs, taken from culture after CMV antigen stimulation. The receptors come from a human donor in good health (CMV status not recorded). Some clones in this sample may be carry-over from other donors' samples.

The CDR3 loop is CASSQQSGGYNEQFF. CDR3 nucleotide sequence: TGTGCCAGCAGCCAACAGAGCGGGGGCTACAATGAGCAGTTCTTC. This chain uses TRBV11-2 with TRBJ2-1; 8 bases agree with TRBD2. Germline loops: CDR1 SGHAT, CDR2 FQNNGV. V shed 5 bases and J 3 bases; nucleotides not matched to a gene: 6. CDR3 length equals 15 residues.

This clonotype occurred many times. The CDR3: CASSSTYGRNEQFF. The CDR3 DNA reads TGTGCCAGCAGCTCGACCTACGGGAGGAATGAGCAGTTCTTC. V gene TRBV7-2 combines with J gene TRBJ2-1; 7 bases agree with TRBD2. Germline CDR1 SGHTA, CDR2 FQGNSA. Losses at the gene ends were 4 bases for V and 7 bases for J; bases not matched to a gene: 7. The CDR3 has 14 amino acids.

This chain joins TRBV7-6 and TRBJ1-1; 10 nucleotides line up with TRBD1. With 4 bases clipped from V and 1 base from J, the junction kept 9 bases outside the gene matches. CDR3 length equals 17 residues. Per germline, CDR1 SGHVS and CDR2 FNYEAQ. The CDR3 nucleotides read TGTGCCAGCAGCTCCTATGGGACAGGGGATTCGAACACTGAAGCTTTCTTT. Protein: CASSSYGTGDSNTEAFF.

The table lists this clonotype with many counts. The chain couples TRBV12-3 or TRBV12-4 to TRBJ1-2; D might be TRBD1 (5 bases). V lost 4 bases and J lost 0, with 15 bases in between. CDR3 length: 16 amino acids. CDR3 loop: CASSSTTDSANYGYTF. As DNA, the CDR3 is TGTGCCAGCAGTTCGACGACAGATTCAGCTAACTATGGCTACACCTTC.

This clonotype was counted at least ten times. The conserved closing phenylalanine or tryptophan is absent in this CDR3, likely reflecting a read error. The limits of the CDR3 on the DNA are not certain, so only TCRdb's listed CDR3 is given. The chain combines TRBV12-3 or TRBV12-4 with TRBJ2-3; the D segment call TRBD1 is taken from the table without a DNA check. The CDR3 length is 17 residues, termini included. This chain's CDR3 is CASSSSGDRSDCHLPYI.

J is TRBJ2-1 and V is TRBV27; 10 nucleotides line up with TRBD2. This CDR3 has 17 amino acids. J lost 9 bases, V lost 2 bases, and 13 bases had no gene match. CDR1 MNHEY and CDR2 SMNVEV come from the germline V gene (reference sequence). As DNA, the CDR3 is TGTGCCAGCAGTTTAAGTTCGGTGCTAGCGGGGGTAACTGAGCAGTTCTTC. Its protein is CASSLSSVLAGVTEQFF.

The chain employs TRBV11-3 and TRBJ2-1; possible D gene TRBD2, 5 bases. Germline loops: CDR1 SGHNT, CDR2 YENEEA. The ends were cut back, 5 bases at V and 8 bases at J, with 10 bases in the middle. The CDR3 is 12 amino acids. DNA of the CDR3: TGTGCCAGCAGCCTAGGGAGTGATGAGCAGTTCTTC. Protein product: CASSLGSDEQFF.

This clonotype was counted between two and nine times. The chain carries TRBV4-1 and TRBJ1-1, with D uncertain. CDR3 length: 15 amino acids. The germline CDR1 and CDR2 sequences are MGHRA and YSYEKL. Trimming took off 1 base at V and 0 bases at J, with 9 bases between the two ends. In DNA, the CDR3 is TGCGCCAGCAGCCAAGGTCCAGCCCTGAACACTGAAGCTTTCTTT. Translated, it gives CASSQGPALNTEAFF.

The chain is built from TRBV6-2 or TRBV6-3 and TRBJ1-5; 8 nucleotides agree with TRBD1. CDR1 and CDR2 (germline): MNHEY, SVGEGT. Unmatched junction bases numbered 7, after V lost 2 bases and J lost 1 base. This CDR3 has 17 amino acids. CDR3 nucleotides: TGTGCCAGCAGTTACGGCGCAGGGGGCTGGAGCAATCAGCCCCAGCATTTT. Translation: CASSYGAGGWSNQPQHF.

The gene calls are TRBV20-1 and TRBJ2-4; either TRBD1 or TRBD2 may fit D (5 bases each). The CDR3 covers 15 residues. V was cut by 6 bases and J by 1 base, with 16 bases left in between. Germline CDR1 DFQATT, CDR2 SNEGSKA (reference sequence). CDR3 nucleotides: TGCAGTGCGGAAGGACGGGGCTCGGCCAAAAACATTCAGTACTTC. Its protein product is CSAEGRGSAKNIQYF.

V usage is TRBV6-2 or TRBV6-3 and J usage is TRBJ2-1; 8 positions agree with TRBD2. The junction had 15 bases not matched to a gene; V was cut back by 2 bases and J by 3 bases. CDR1 MNHEY and CDR2 SVGEGT come from the germline V gene. This CDR3 contains 19 residues. The CDR3 loop is CASSYILAAPISIYNEQFF. The CDR3 nucleotides read TGTGCCAGCAGTTACATACTAGCGGCCCCCATCTCTATCTACAATGAGCAGTTCTTC.

This clonotype was seen ten or more times. This sequence joins TRBV2 and TRBJ1-6; TRBD1 aligns across 7 bases. This CDR3 comprises 16 residues. CDR1 is SNHLY, CDR2 FYNNEI, per germline. Trimming cost V 2 bases and J 5 bases; bases outside gene matches: 6. As DNA, the CDR3 is TGTGCCAGCAGTGAATCGGGACAGAGGAATAATTCACCCCTCCACTTT. It translates to CASSESGQRNNSPLHF. Filled out from reference TRBV2 and TRBJ1-6, the complete variable domain reads EPEVTQTPSHQVTQMGQEVILRCVPISNHLYFYWYRQILGQKVEFLVSFYNNEISEKSEIFDDQFSVERPDGSNFTLKIRSTKLEDSAMYFCASSESGQRNNSPLHFGNGTRLTVT.

V and J are TRBV15 and TRBJ1-4, with D perhaps matching TRBD1 (6 bases). Looked up from germline, CDR1 is LNHNV and CDR2 is YYDKDF (reference sequence). This CDR3 has 13 residues. V dropped 4 bases and J dropped 7 bases, with 10 bases sitting between them. The CDR3 is CATSKGVSEKLFF. As DNA, the CDR3 is TGTGCCACCAGCAAGGGGGTTAGTGAAAAACTGTTTTTT.

This clonotype turned up a few times. V is TRBV12-3 or TRBV12-4 and J is TRBJ2-3; no clear D. The CDR3 spans 16 residues. Deletions cut 3 bases from V and 0 bases from J, with 13 bases between. In nucleotides, the CDR3 is TGTGCCAGCAGTTTTTTAGGCGGCCCTAGCACAGATACGCAGTATTTT. Residues: CASSFLGGPSTDTQYF.

This clonotype was seen many times. The V gene is TRBV7-2, the J gene TRBJ1-5; D uncertain. Germline lookup yields CDR1 SGHTA and CDR2 FQGNSA. The CDR3 has 13 amino acids. Trimming removed 0 bases at V and 10 bases at J, with 10 bases between. The CDR3 DNA sequence: TGTGCCAGCAGCTTAGCCCCGGGCCAACCCCAGCATTTT. It is translated as CASSLAPGQPQHF.

This chain links TRBV5-6 with TRBJ2-5, with D possibly being TRBD1 (5 bases). This CDR3 spans 15 amino acids. V was cut by 1 base and J by 2 bases, with 12 bases left in between. The V gene's germline CDR1 is SGHDT and CDR2 YYEEEE. Written as DNA, the CDR3 is TGTGCCAGCAGCTTGAGGCCAGGGCTACAAGAGACCCAGTACTTC. Translating gives CASSLRPGLQETQYF. The complete variable domain, with remaining parts taken from reference TRBV5-6 and TRBJ2-5, reads DAGVTQSPTHLIKTRGQQVTLRCSPKSGHDTVSWYQQALGQGPQFIFQYYEEEERQRGNFPDRFSGHQFPNYSSELNVNALLLGDSALYLCASSLRPGLQETQYFGPGTRLLVL.

CDR3 DNA sequence: TGTGCCACCAGGGGGACAGGGGCGGGTCAGCCCCAGCATTTT. Amino acids: CATRGTGAGQPQHF. The chain joins TRBV19 to TRBJ1-5; 10 bases align to TRBD1. J lost 6 bases, V lost 10 bases, and 9 bases had no gene match. This CDR3 spans 14 amino acids. Germline lookup yields CDR1 LNHDA and CDR2 SQIVND (reference sequence). Full variable domain (outside the CDR3, taken from reference TRBV19 and TRBJ1-5): DGGITQSPKYLFRKEGQNVTLSCEQNLNHDAMYWYRQDPGQGLRLIYYSQIVNDFQKGDIAEGYSVSREKKESFPLTVTSAQKNPTAFYLCATRGTGAGQPQHFGDGTRLSIL.

This clonotype was detected ten times or more. The chain carries TRBV7-8 and TRBJ1-4, with D uncertain. Trimming removed 1 base from V and 3 bases from J, with 3 bases in between. From germline, CDR1 is SGHVS and CDR2 FQNEAQ. This CDR3 region has 13 residues. CDR3 nucleotides: TGTGCCAGCAGCTTAGTCCCTAATGAAAAACTGTTTTTT. It specifies CASSLVPNEKLFF.

The chain is built from TRBV19 and TRBJ2-1, with TRBD2 matching 9 bases. After removal of 1 base from V and 6 bases from J, the junction contained 4 bases not matched to a gene. Germline V gene sequence: CDR1 LNHDA, CDR2 SQIVND (reference sequence). The CDR3 has 15 amino acids. The chain's CDR3 is CASSIAGTSFNEQFF. As DNA, the CDR3 is TGTGCCAGTAGTATAGCGGGGACTAGCTTCAATGAGCAGTTCTTC. Full variable domain (outside the CDR3, taken from reference TRBV19 and TRBJ2-1): DGGITQSPKYLFRKEGQNVTLSCEQNLNHDAMYWYRQDPGQGLRLIYYSQIVNDFQKGDIAEGYSVSREKKESFPLTVTSAQKNPTAFYLCASSIAGTSFNEQFFGPGTRLTVL.

This chain uses TRBV14 with TRBJ1-3; no firm D call. With 4 bases removed from V and 0 bases from J, the gap between germline ends came to 19 bases. The CDR3 loop spans 18 amino acids. CDR1 is SGHDN and CDR2 is FVKESK in the germline V gene. CDR3 region: CASSPGLGKINSGNTIYF. The CDR3 bases are TGTGCCAGCAGCCCCGGACTCGGAAAAATAAACTCTGGAAACACCATATATTTT.

This clonotype was found many times. This sequence joins TRBV5-8 and TRBJ1-3; D may be TRBD1 (5 bases). This CDR3 is 15 amino acids long. In germline, CDR1 is SGHTS, CDR2 YDEGEE. Trimming pared 4 bases from V and 4 bases from J, leaving 15 bases between. The CDR3 protein is CASSQAGLWGNTIYF. Here the CDR3 DNA reads TGTGCCAGCAGCCAAGCAGGGCTGTGGGGAAACACCATATATTTT.

The V call is TRBV6-2 or TRBV6-3, the J call TRBJ1-1; TRBD1 is a possible D gene (5 bases). Per germline, CDR1 MNHEY and CDR2 SVGEGT. The CDR3 has 14 residues. V lost 6 bases and J 5 bases, leaving 16 bases between the germline ends. Here the CDR3 reads CASSFDGGGTEAFF. The CDR3 DNA is TGTGCCAGCAGCTTCGACGGCGGGGGGACTGAAGCTTTCTTT.

There are a few counts of this clonotype. The chain uses TRBV11-3 and TRBJ2-3; 9 bases match TRBD1. The CDR3 length is 15 residues. CDR1 is SGHNT, CDR2 YENEEA, per germline. After removal of 4 bases from V and 5 bases from J, the junction contained 7 bases not matched to a gene. As DNA, the CDR3 is TGTGCCAGCAGCTCACGACAGGGGGAGTTAGATACGCAGTATTTT. Its protein product is CASSSRQGELDTQYF.

The chain employs TRBV20-1 and TRBJ2-5; D gene unclear. Germline V gene data show CDR1 as DFQATT and CDR2 as SNEGSKA (reference sequence). Deletions cut 6 bases from V and 0 bases from J, with 14 bases between. The CDR3 covers 14 residues. The CDR3 is CSAGNVADQETQYF. The CDR3 DNA follows: TGCAGTGCCGGAAACGTGGCCGACCAAGAGACCCAGTACTTC.

The chain has TRBV12-3 or TRBV12-4 and TRBJ2-1, with TRBD2 matching 16 bases. This CDR3 region has 17 residues. The trim removed 6 bases at V and 2 bases at J, leaving 4 bases unmatched. Here the CDR3 DNA reads TGTGCCAGCAGGGGGACTAGCGGGAGGGCCCCCTACAATGAGCAGTTCTTC. This sequence encodes CASRGTSGRAPYNEQFF.

The V gene is TRBV4-1, the J gene TRBJ1-2; D is uncertain. The V gene lost 1 base and the J gene lost 5 bases, with 14 bases spanning the gap. Germline CDR1 and CDR2: MGHRA and YSYEKL. This CDR3 spans 15 amino acids. DNA of the CDR3: TGCGCCAGCAGCCAAGGGTGGCAACGGGAATATGGCTACACCTTC. Amino acid sequence: CASSQGWQREYGYTF.

This chain uses TRBV6-5 with TRBJ2-1, with D perhaps TRBD2 (5 bases). Germline lookup yields CDR1 MNHEY and CDR2 SVGAGI. This CDR3 is built from 16 residues. V lost 2 bases and J lost 0, with 11 bases in between. The DNA of the CDR3 is TGTGCCAGCAGTTACACGGACTCCTCCTCCTACAATGAGCAGTTCTTC. The encoded protein is CASSYTDSSSYNEQFF.